These 22 T cell receptor beta chains share one sample of origin, sequenced in a study of blood T cell repertoires in COVID-19. Sequencing was performed with immunoSEQ multiplex PCR; in TCRdb, only in-frame clones are kept and a portion is missing. The sample comprises 310,000 or so clones, roughly 88% of which are singletons, and 1.5% to 2% rests with the top ten. Sequences were obtained from peripheral blood. These TCRs come from a woman in her fifties or sixties with acute or convalescent COVID-19.

The V gene is TRBV7-8, the J gene TRBJ2-7, with 7 bases matching TRBD1. This CDR3 has 14 residues. CDR1 is SGHVS and CDR2 is FQNEAQ in the germline V gene. The ends lost 4 bases at V and 3 bases at J; junction bases unmatched: 6. The CDR3 DNA reads as TGTGCCAGCAGCTCAGACAGGGAGTACTACGAGCAGTACTTC. Translated: CASSSDREYYEQYF.

J is TRBJ2-7 and V is TRBV28, with 10 bases that match TRBD1. Germline assignment: CDR1 MDHEN and CDR2 SYDVKM. CDR3 size: 15 residues. With 6 bases clipped from V and 1 base from J, the junction kept 6 bases outside the gene matches. In nucleotides, the CDR3 is TGTGCCAGCAGAACACCGGGACAGGGGTCCTACGAGCAGTACTTC. It yields the protein CASRTPGQGSYEQYF.

The chain couples TRBV5-4 to TRBJ1-6; tentative D call: TRBD1 (5 bases). The CDR3 contains 16 residues. Germline V gives CDR1 SGHNT, CDR2 YYREEE (reference sequence). Trimming stripped 5 bases from V and 0 bases from J, with 12 bases between. The CDR3 DNA sequence: TGTGCCAGCAGGCCCGGGGGGAGCTCCTATAATTCACCCCTCCACTTT. Protein product: CASRPGGSSYNSPLHF.

This rearrangement joins TRBV9 to TRBJ1-1; TRBD1 agrees at 7 bases. Germline CDR1 reads SGDLS; CDR2 reads YYNGEE. The CDR3 contains 14 residues. Unmatched junction bases numbered 2, after V lost 2 bases and J lost 1 base. In DNA form, the CDR3 reads TGTGCCAGCAGCGTTAGACAGGGGAACACTGAAGCTTTCTTT. This sequence encodes CASSVRQGNTEAFF.

The rearrangement links TRBV13 to TRBJ2-7, with 7 bases identical to TRBD2. The CDR3 is 15 amino acids. The J segment lost 4 bases and the V segment lost 7 bases, leaving 13 bases of the junction unmatched. Per germline, CDR1 PRHDT and CDR2 FYEKMQ (reference sequence). This CDR3 reads CASTSSALAEYEQYF. CDR3 nucleotide sequence: TGTGCCAGCACCTCATCGGCCCTAGCGGAGTACGAGCAGTACTTC.

This rearrangement joins TRBV6-6 to TRBJ2-1; 7 bases are shared with TRBD2. Germline V gene lookup returns CDR1 MNHNY and CDR2 SVGAGI (reference sequence). There are 13 residues in the CDR3. V shed 5 bases, J shed 7 bases, and the junction held 5 bases outside the gene matches. The CDR3: CASSPGGVNEQFF. The DNA for the CDR3 is TGTGCCAGCAGTCCTGGGGGGGTAAATGAGCAGTTCTTC.

The chain combines TRBV10-3 with TRBJ1-2; no definite D call. The CDR3 loop spans 13 amino acids. V was trimmed by 3 bases and J by 3 bases, leaving 8 bases between them. The V gene's germline CDR1 is ENHRY and CDR2 SYGVKD. The CDR3 is CAISEEAYYGYTF. CDR3 DNA: TGTGCCATCAGTGAAGAGGCTTACTATGGCTACACCTTC.

V and J are TRBV25-1 and TRBJ2-3, with no clear D. The V end was cut by 0 bases, the J end by 2 bases, with 18 bases between. This CDR3 contains 18 residues. CDR1 and CDR2 (germline): MGHDK, SYGVNS. CDR3 nucleotide sequence: TGTGCCAGCAGTGAATACCCCCCCGGTCGCCTACTCACAGATACGCAGTATTTT. It codes for CASSEYPPGRLLTDTQYF.

The chain joins TRBV9 to TRBJ2-1, with 7 bases lining up with TRBD2. Per the germline V gene, CDR1 is SGDLS and CDR2 is YYNGEE. Unmatched junction bases numbered 7, after V lost 3 bases and J lost 4 bases. The CDR3 spans 15 residues. The CDR3: CASSEASGLYNEQFF. As DNA, the CDR3 is TGTGCCAGCAGCGAGGCTAGCGGCTTATACAATGAGCAGTTCTTC.

The chain is built from TRBV5-1 and TRBJ2-3; D perhaps matches TRBD1 (5 bases). CDR1 and CDR2 (germline): SGHRS, YFSETQ. This CDR3 spans 20 amino acids. V lost 2 bases and J lost 0, with 25 bases in between. Written as DNA, the CDR3 is TGCGCCAGCAGCTTACAGGTTCCAGGGATTCTAACAAGTAGCACAGATACGCAGTATTTT. Encoded protein: CASSLQVPGILTSSTDTQYF.

V gene TRBV18 combines with J gene TRBJ2-1; weak D call: TRBD2 (6 bases). Germline V gene lookup returns CDR1 KGHSH and CDR2 LQKENI. Trimming took 6 bases from V and 2 from J, leaving 14 bases between them. CDR3 size: 15 residues. The chain's CDR3 is CASSPGLLTYNEQFF. The DNA for the CDR3 is TGTGCCAGCTCCCCGGGACTGCTAACCTACAATGAGCAGTTCTTC.

V and J are TRBV10-3 and TRBJ2-5; TRBD1 matches at 8 bases. CDR1 ENHRY and CDR2 SYGVKD come from the germline V gene. The CDR3 runs to 15 residues. The J segment lost 7 bases and the V segment lost 6 bases, leaving 13 bases of the junction unmatched. CDR3 protein: CAIRSGGLAKGTQYF. CDR3 coding DNA: TGTGCCATCAGGTCAGGGGGCTTAGCGAAGGGGACCCAGTACTTC.

V usage is TRBV28 and J usage is TRBJ1-1; 8 bases match TRBD1. With V trimmed by 6 bases and J by 6 bases, 6 bases remained unmatched. Per the germline V gene, CDR1 is MDHEN and CDR2 is SYDVKM. The CDR3 covers 13 residues. The CDR3 spells CASSLSQGAEAFF. The CDR3 coding sequence is TGTGCCAGCAGCCTATCACAGGGGGCTGAAGCTTTCTTT.

The rearrangement uses TRBV9 and TRBJ1-2; no reliable D call. Per germline, CDR1 SGDLS and CDR2 YYNGEE. The V gene lost 0 bases and the J gene lost 1 base, with 7 bases spanning the gap. This CDR3 is built from 14 residues. CDR3: CASSVGEFNYGYTF. The CDR3 DNA sequence: TGTGCCAGCAGCGTAGGGGAGTTTAACTATGGCTACACCTTC.

This sequence joins TRBV6-5 and TRBJ1-1, with a tentative D call TRBD1 (5 bases). The CDR3 totals 12 residues. CDR1 MNHEY and CDR2 SVGAGI come from the germline V gene. V was shortened by 7 bases and J by 7 bases, with 13 bases between the two germline ends. For the CDR3, the DNA is TGTGCCAGCAAGGCCGACAGCAATGAAGCTTTCTTT. Translated: CASKADSNEAFF.

This clone was observed a handful of times. V is TRBV9 and J is TRBJ2-3, with D perhaps matching TRBD2 (5 bases). Germline loops: CDR1 SGDLS, CDR2 YYNGEE. V gave up 4 bases and J gave up 6 bases, with 12 bases separating them. CDR3 length: 13 residues. CDR3 nucleotide sequence: TGTGCCAGCAGCCTAAGCAGAGGGGATACGCAGTATTTT. Translating gives CASSLSRGDTQYF. Drawing the rest from reference TRBV9 and TRBJ2-3, the complete variable domain is DSGVTQTPKHLITATGQRVTLRCSPRSGDLSVYWYQQSLDQGLQFLIQYYNGEERAKGNILERFSAQQFPDLHSELNLSSLELGDSALYFCASSLSRGDTQYFGPGTRLTVL.

This chain uses TRBV7-3 with TRBJ2-1, with D perhaps TRBD1 (6 bases). Trimming removed 2 bases at V and 12 bases at J, with 20 bases between. There are 15 residues in the CDR3. Germline assignment: CDR1 SGHTA and CDR2 FQGTGA. The CDR3 DNA reads TGTGCCAGCAGCTTATCGGACCTGTCAGAGGGGGTGCAGTTCTTC. Encoded protein: CASSLSDLSEGVQFF.

The rearrangement links TRBV28 to TRBJ2-2; weak D call: TRBD1 (6 bases). CDR1 is MDHEN and CDR2 is SYDVKM in the germline V gene. V was cut by 8 bases and J by 2 bases, with 9 bases left in between. The length of the CDR3 is 13 residues. CDR3 in amino acids: CASRTVNTGELFF. The CDR3 region has the DNA TGTGCCAGCCGGACAGTTAACACCGGGGAGCTGTTTTTT.

The rearrangement joins TRBV7-3 to TRBJ2-2, with TRBD2 matching 9 bases. V shed 5 bases and J 4 bases; nucleotides not matched to a gene: 2. The CDR3 loop spans 14 amino acids. Per the germline V gene, CDR1 is SGHTA and CDR2 is FQGTGA. This CDR3 reads CASSKTSGTGELFF. In DNA form, the CDR3 reads TGTGCCAGCAGCAAGACTAGCGGCACCGGGGAGCTGTTTTTT.

The sample holds a few counts of this clone. The chain recombines TRBV5-1 with TRBJ2-5, with D possibly being TRBD2 (5 bases). Germline V lookup: CDR1 SGHRS, CDR2 YFSETQ. V lost 4 bases, J lost 5 bases, and 15 bases lay in between. CDR3 length: 14 amino acids. The CDR3 nucleotides read TGCGCCAGCAGCCCTTATAGCGAGCGGGAGACCCAGTACTTC. Protein sequence: CASSPYSERETQYF.

This chain joins TRBV4-1 and TRBJ2-7, with 7 nucleotides matching TRBD2. CDR1 is MGHRA, CDR2 YSYEKL, per germline. With V trimmed by 1 base and J by 5 bases, 8 bases remained unmatched. The CDR3 runs 15 residues. In DNA form, the CDR3 reads TGCGCCAGCAGCCAAGTGTGGCGGGGGATGAACGAGCAGTACTTC. It specifies CASSQVWRGMNEQYF.

The gene calls are TRBV6-5 and TRBJ1-2; D is uncertain. Trimming removed 8 bases from V and 8 bases from J, with 15 bases in between. The CDR3 length is 12 residues. Germline-derived CDR1 and CDR2 are MNHEY and SVGAGI. CDR3 in amino acids: CASGRQRGGYTF. The CDR3 DNA reads as TGTGCCAGCGGGCGACAACGGGGAGGCTACACCTTC.